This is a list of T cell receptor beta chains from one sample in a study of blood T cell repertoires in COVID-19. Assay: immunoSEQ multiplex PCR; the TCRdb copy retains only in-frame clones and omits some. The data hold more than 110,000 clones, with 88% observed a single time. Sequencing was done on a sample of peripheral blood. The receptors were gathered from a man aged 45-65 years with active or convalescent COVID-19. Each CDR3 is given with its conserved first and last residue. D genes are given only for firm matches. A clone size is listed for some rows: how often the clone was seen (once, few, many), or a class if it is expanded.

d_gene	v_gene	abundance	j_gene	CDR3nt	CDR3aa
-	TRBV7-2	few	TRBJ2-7	TGTGCCAGCAGCTTAGTCGCCACGGGAGAGCAGTACTTC	CASSLVATGEQYF
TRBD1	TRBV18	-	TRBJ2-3	TGTGCCAGCTCACCACCTCGACAGGGGATTAGCACAGATACGCAGTATTTT	CASSPPRQGISTDTQYF
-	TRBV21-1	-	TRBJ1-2	TGTGCCAGCAAGGGCGGGGGCTACACCTTC	CASKGGGYTF
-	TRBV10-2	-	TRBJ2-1	TGCGCCAGCAGTGAGTTCTCAGGGGCCGATGAGCAGTTCTTC	CASSEFSGADEQFF
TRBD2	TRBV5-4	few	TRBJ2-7	TGTGCCAGCAGCTTGGGACTAGCGGGAGACGAGCAGTACTTC	CASSLGLAGDEQYF
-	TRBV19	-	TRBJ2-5	TGTGCCAGTAGTTTTCGGCGGCAGCAAGAGACCCAGTACTTC	CASSFRRQQETQYF
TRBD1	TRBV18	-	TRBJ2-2	TGTGCCAGCTCAGTGGGACAGGGCGTGGCCCTAACCGGGGAGCTGTTTTTT	CASSVGQGVALTGELFF
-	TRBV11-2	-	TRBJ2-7	TGTGCCAGCAGCTTACAGGGTTTGGCGCAGTACTTC	CASSLQGLAQYF
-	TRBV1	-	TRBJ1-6	TGCACCAGCAGCCACGGACAGGGGGCAGCGGGCGATTCACCCCTCCACTTT	CTSSHGQGAAGDSPLHF
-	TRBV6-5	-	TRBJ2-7	TGTGCCAGCAGACCAGACAGACGGTACGAGCAGTACTTC	CASRPDRRYEQYF
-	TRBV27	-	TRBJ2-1	TGTGCCAGCAGTTTAAGAGGGAGCTCCTACAATGAGCAGTTCTTC	CASSLRGSSYNEQFF
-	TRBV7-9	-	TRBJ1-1	TGTGCCAGCAGCTTGGAGGGCGTCGGCACTGAAGCTTTCTTT	CASSLEGVGTEAFF
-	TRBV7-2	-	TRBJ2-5	TGTGCCAGCAGCGGTATCGGCCGGGTCGGGGAGACCCAGTACTTC	CASSGIGRVGETQYF
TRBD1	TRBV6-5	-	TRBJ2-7	TGTGCCAGCAGCCTTTTTATACAGGGGACCCACGAGCAGTACTTC	CASSLFIQGTHEQYF
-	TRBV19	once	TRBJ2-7	TGTGCCAGTAGTATTGGCGGCAACTACGAGCAGTACTTC	CASSIGGNYEQYF
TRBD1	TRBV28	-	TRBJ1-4	TGTGCCAGCAGTTTATTATTACAGGGGGGAACTAATGAAAAACTGTTTTTT	CASSLLLQGGTNEKLFF
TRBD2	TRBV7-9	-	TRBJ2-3	TGTGCCAGCAGCCCAGAGGGACTAGGGGCGGCGCAGTATTTT	CASSPEGLGAAQYF
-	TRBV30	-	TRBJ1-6	TGTGCCTGGACCAAGGGGGGGGCCCTCCACTTT	CAWTKGGALHF
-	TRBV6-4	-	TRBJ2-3	TGTGCCAGCAGTGCTTCCGGGAGCGGAGACACAGATACGCAGTATTTT	CASSASGSGDTDTQYF
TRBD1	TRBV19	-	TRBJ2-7	TGTGCCAGTAGCTTGGGACAGGGGTCGGGCGAGCAGTACTTC	CASSLGQGSGEQYF
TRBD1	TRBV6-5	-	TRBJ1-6	TGTGCCAGCAGTTACTCGACAGGGGCTGCGGTGGGTCCCCTCCACTTT	CASSYSTGAAVGPLHF
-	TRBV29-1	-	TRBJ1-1	TGCAGCGTTGAAGGCAGGCTCAAGAACACTGAAGCTTTCTTT	CSVEGRLKNTEAFF
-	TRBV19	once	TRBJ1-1	TGTGCCACCCTTGCCCGGGGTGAAGCTTTCTTT	CATLARGEAFF
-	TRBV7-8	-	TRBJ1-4	TGTGCCAGCAGCGCGGGGGGGGATGAAAAACTGTTTTTT	CASSAGGDEKLFF
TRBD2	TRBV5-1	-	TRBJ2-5	TGCGCCAGCAGCTCATCCGCGACTAGCGGTCAACAGACCCAGTACTTC	CASSSSATSGQQTQYF
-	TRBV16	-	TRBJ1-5	TGTGCCAGCAGCCAATCGGCAGGGATGGGTCAGCCCCAGCATTTT	CASSQSAGMGQPQHF
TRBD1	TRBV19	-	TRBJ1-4	TGTGCCAGTAGAGGGACAGGGGGCAGGGAAAAACTGTTTTTT	CASRGTGGREKLFF
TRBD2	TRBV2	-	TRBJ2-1	TGTGCCAGCAGTGAACGGGGTAGCGGGAGGGCCGGTGAGCAGTTCTTC	CASSERGSGRAGEQFF
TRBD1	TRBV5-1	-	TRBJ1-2	TGCGCCAGCAGCTTGGCCCCGGACAGGGGTAATGGCTACACCTTC	CASSLAPDRGNGYTF
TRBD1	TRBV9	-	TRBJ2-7	TGTGCCAGCAGCGTAGATCCCCAGACAGGGGGGAACCACGAGCAGTACTTC	CASSVDPQTGGNHEQYF
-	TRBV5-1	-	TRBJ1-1	TGCGCCAGCAGCTTGAGGGGCCCGAACACTGAAGCTTTCTTT	CASSLRGPNTEAFF